The clone carrying this TCR beta chain was counted at least ten times. At one end the junction does not follow the germline gene, possibly because of a read error. Attachment of unique molecular identifiers was made to individual cDNA molecules. TCRdb called the 5' RACE reads again in MiXCR, with one record for every CDR3 protein. The sample has about 68,000 distinct CDR3 sequences, less than 15% seen once. The sample belongs to a study of early T cells in non-severe SARS-CoV-2 infection. CDR1 is SQVTM, CDR2 ANQGSEA, per germline. CDR3 length equals 13 residues. The clonotype originates from an adult who was a healthcare worker with PCR-confirmed SARS-CoV-2 infection or an uninfected control (not recorded which). The chain links TRBV29-1 to TRBJ1-1, with D perhaps matching TRBD1 (6 bases). What was sequenced was whole blood. The DNA for the CDR3 is TGCAGCGTTAGTAGGGGCGGGGACACCGAAGCTTTCTTT. Translation: CSVSRGGDTEAFF.